A single sample is the source of the 11 T cell receptor beta chains below, sequenced in a study of T cells in Graves' hyperthyroidism and ophthalmopathy. Regions amplified from RNA transcripts were the TCR beta CDR3 regions. A first-round RT-PCR of the TCR CDR3 used the HTBI primer set. TCRdb reprocessed the multiplex PCR reads via MiXCR and lists one record per CDR3 protein. Among 550,000 to 600,000 distinct CDR3 sequences, 15% to 20% were seen once, and the ten largest hold around 19%. Specimen: blood. The receptors were gathered from a woman younger than 35 with Graves' hyperthyroidism.

Only a few counts were recorded for this clonotype. The J gene is TRBJ2-1, the V gene TRBV20-1; D possibly matches TRBD1 or TRBD2 (5 bases each). Trimming shortened V by 7 bases and J by 8 bases, and 21 bases separated the two germline ends. CDR1 is DFQATT, CDR2 SNEGSKA, per germline (reference sequence). The CDR3 extends over 14 amino acids. The CDR3 DNA reads as TGCAGTGGTCGGGCCGGGGCGGGCTTCGATGAGCAGTTCTTC. Translated, it gives CSGRAGAGFDEQFF.

The sample holds many counts of this clonotype. J is TRBJ1-5 and V is TRBV12-3 or TRBV12-4; TRBD1 aligns across 11 bases. The CDR3 contains 14 residues. J lost 7 bases, V lost 6 bases, and 5 bases had no gene match. The DNA for the CDR3 is TGTGCCAGCAGAGGGACAGGGGGAGGGCAGCCCCAGCATTTT. Its translation is CASRGTGGGQPQHF.

This clonotype appeared a few times. The chain carries TRBV7-8 and TRBJ1-5; 7 bases line up with TRBD1. V lost 7 bases to trimming and J lost 0 bases; unmatched junction nucleotides: 9. From germline, CDR1 is SGHVS and CDR2 FQNEAQ. This CDR3 comprises 16 residues. The CDR3 nucleotides read TGTGCCAGCACCCAACAGGGGAAATATAGCAATCAGCCCCAGCATTTT. Translated: CASTQQGKYSNQPQHF.

The V call is TRBV9, the J call TRBJ2-1; 8 bases fit TRBD2. V shed 3 bases, J shed 3 bases, and the junction held 8 bases outside the gene matches. The CDR3 sequence is 16 residues long. Germline CDR1 and CDR2: SGDLS and YYNGEE. The CDR3: CASSEIGLAGYNEQFF. CDR3 sequence (DNA): TGTGCCAGCAGCGAAATTGGACTAGCAGGCTACAATGAGCAGTTCTTC.

The rearrangement uses TRBV10-3 and TRBJ2-7; D is possibly TRBD1 or TRBD2 (5 bases each). The CDR3 totals 17 residues. Germline V gives CDR1 ENHRY, CDR2 SYGVKD. The V gene lost 0 bases and the J gene lost 3 bases, with 18 bases spanning the gap. The CDR3 here is CAISESGAYGTDYEQYF. CDR3 DNA sequence: TGTGCCATCAGTGAGTCGGGCGCTTACGGGACCGACTACGAGCAGTACTTC.

The chain's CDR3 is CASSVQGFSYEQYF. CDR3 bases: TGTGCCAGCAGCGTTCAAGGATTCTCCTACGAGCAGTACTTC. The chain recombines TRBV9 with TRBJ2-7; D is ambiguous. Trimming stripped 2 bases from V and 0 bases from J, with 9 bases between. Germline CDR1 SGDLS, CDR2 YYNGEE. This CDR3 region has 14 residues.

This clonotype came up many times. The chain has TRBV7-9 and TRBJ2-7; 15 nucleotides match TRBD2. The germline CDR1 and CDR2 sequences are SEHNR and FQNEAQ (reference sequence). V shed 4 bases, J shed 3 bases, and the junction held 7 bases outside the gene matches. This CDR3 contains 17 residues. The CDR3 nucleotides read TGTGCCAGCAGCTCAGGGACTAGCGGGGGGCAACTCTACGAGCAGTACTTC. It encodes CASSSGTSGGQLYEQYF.

Of note for this clonotype: This may stem from a read error, because a much larger clone lies one nucleotide away. In DNA, the CDR3 is TGTGCCACCAGTGATTCCGGGAGTATCTACGAGCAGTTCTTC. Protein: CATSDSGSIYEQFF. The rearrangement joins TRBV24-1 to TRBJ2-7, with a weak D call TRBD2 (6 bases). TRBJ2-1 explains the end of the DNA better; the J call may be wrong. This CDR3 is built from 14 residues. CDR1 is KGHDR, CDR2 SFDVKD, per germline.

In this sample, this clonotype turned up many times. The chain employs TRBV7-2 and TRBJ2-3, with D uncertain. The CDR3 sequence is 16 residues long. Germline V gene data show CDR1 as SGHTA and CDR2 as FQGNSA. Trimming took 1 base from V and 4 from J, leaving 15 bases between them. The CDR3 DNA is TGTGCCAGCAGCTTAGGGAACATACTCGGAGCAGATACGCAGTATTTT. Amino acid sequence: CASSLGNILGADTQYF.

V gene TRBV29-1 combines with J gene TRBJ1-2, with 8 bases identical to TRBD1. Germline values: CDR1 SQVTM, CDR2 ANQGSEA. The CDR3 consists of 13 residues. With 2 bases clipped from V and 4 bases from J, the junction kept 3 bases outside the gene matches. Here the CDR3 reads CSVERQGSYGYTF. CDR3 nucleotide sequence: TGCAGCGTTGAACGACAGGGGAGCTATGGCTACACCTTC. The complete variable domain, with remaining parts taken from reference TRBV29-1 and TRBJ1-2, reads SAVISQKPSRDICQRGTSLTIQCQVDSQVTMMFWYRQQPGQSLTLIATANQGSEATYESGFVIDKFPISRPNLTFSTLTVSNMSPEDSSIYLCSVERQGSYGYTFGSGTRLTVV.

This clonotype turned up a few times. The V gene is TRBV12-3 or TRBV12-4, the J gene TRBJ2-7, with 10 bases identical to TRBD1. After removal of 6 bases from V and 2 bases from J, the junction contained 7 bases not matched to a gene. The CDR3 runs to 15 residues. For the CDR3, the DNA is TGTGCCAGCAGCTTACAGGACAGGGGGGCCTACGAGCAGTACTTC. This sequence encodes CASSLQDRGAYEQYF.